Each of the 10 T cell receptor beta chains below was sequenced from the same sample in a study of blood T cell repertoires in COVID-19. Assay: immunoSEQ multiplex PCR; the TCRdb copy retains only in-frame clones and omits some. The sample lists roughly 250,000 clones; around 88% were seen once. Material for sequencing was peripheral blood. These receptor sequences come from a man aged 25 to 45 with acute or convalescent COVID-19.

The chain uses TRBV3-1 (or the pseudogene TRBV3-2) and TRBJ1-4; 11 positions agree with TRBD1. Trimming cost V 4 bases and J 8 bases; bases outside gene matches: 9. Germline CDR1 reads LGHDT; CDR2 reads YNNKEL (reference sequence). The CDR3 has 16 amino acids. The CDR3 loop is CASSRLGTGGREKLFF. DNA of the CDR3: TGTGCCAGCAGCCGTTTGGGGACAGGGGGTAGAGAAAAACTGTTTTTT.

The rearrangement joins TRBV12-5 to TRBJ2-7; possible D gene TRBD1, 5 bases. The CDR3 runs 14 residues. Trimming removed 6 bases from V and 0 bases from J, with 12 bases in between. CDR1 and CDR2 (germline): LGHNT, FRNRAP. CDR3 region: CASGREQGSYEQYF. The CDR3 DNA sequence: TGTGCTAGTGGCCGAGAGCAGGGCTCCTACGAGCAGTACTTC.

The genes are TRBV12-2 and TRBJ1-2. TRBV12-2 is termed a pseudogene. The CDR3 extends over 15 amino acids. The CDR3 is CASRLGGIADYGYTF. The CDR3 coding sequence is TGTGCAAGTCGCTTAGGAGGAATAGCAGATTATGGCTACACCTTC.

V and J are TRBV6-6 and TRBJ2-7; TRBD1 aligns across 8 bases. Per germline, CDR1 MNHNY and CDR2 SVGAGI (reference sequence). The CDR3 runs to 15 residues. V dropped 6 bases and J dropped 6; count of bases not matched to a gene: 13. CDR3 nucleotide sequence: TGTGCCAGCAGCCGTCAACAGGGGGTGATGGCCGAGCAGTACTTC. Amino acid sequence: CASSRQQGVMAEQYF.

This clone showed up just once. The CDR3 coding sequence is TGCGCCAGCAGCTACGGACAGGGGGCTAACACCGGGGAGCTGTTTTTT. Encoded protein: CASSYGQGANTGELFF. J is TRBJ2-2 and V is TRBV5-1, with 11 bases aligning to TRBD1. The CDR3 covers 16 residues. Trimming cost V 3 bases and J 2 bases; bases outside gene matches: 3. Germline lookup yields CDR1 SGHRS and CDR2 YFSETQ.

The chain uses TRBV11-3 and TRBJ2-1, with unresolved D. V was cut by 8 bases and J by 12 bases, with 14 bases left in between. The CDR3 is made up of 11 amino acids. Germline values: CDR1 SGHNT, CDR2 YENEEA. Here the CDR3 reads CASPLSGLQFF. The CDR3 DNA follows: TGTGCCAGCCCCTTGTCTGGGCTGCAGTTCTTC.

The J gene is TRBJ1-1, the V gene TRBV6-5, with D unclear. Germline CDR1 reads MNHEY; CDR2 reads SVGAGI. Trimming cost V 7 bases and J 10 bases, with 10 bases left between them. The CDR3 is 10 amino acids. The chain's CDR3 is CASTGGGAFF. The CDR3 DNA reads as TGTGCCAGCACCGGCGGAGGAGCTTTCTTT.

On this clone: It is unclear where the CDR3 begins or ends on the DNA, so no DNA is shown, and the CDR3 is as TCRdb lists it. V gene TRBV21-1 combines with J gene TRBJ1-3; the table names TRBD1, a call not compared with the DNA. TRBV21-1 is given as a pseudogene. The CDR3 has 20 amino acids, counting both end residues. The CDR3: CASSKEVGPGACYSGNTIYF.

This clone was counted a few times. The chain couples TRBV4-1 to TRBJ1-4, with D unresolved. Germline assignment: CDR1 MGHRA and CDR2 YSYEKL. V lost 1 base and J lost 3, with 12 bases in between. The CDR3 extends over 16 amino acids. CDR3 nucleotide sequence: TGCGCCAGCAGCCAAGGGAGGCACAGTTCTAATGAAAAACTGTTTTTT. This translates into CASSQGRHSSNEKLFF.

The V call is TRBV28, the J call TRBJ1-2; 9 bases agree with TRBD1. Germline CDR1 and CDR2: MDHEN and SYDVKM. The CDR3 loop spans 15 amino acids. V trimming: 7 bases; J trimming: 0 bases; junction bases outside the gene matches: 6. Here the CDR3 DNA reads TGTGCCAGCACCGGGACAGGGAAAGCTAACTATGGCTACACCTTC. It encodes CASTGTGKANYGYTF.